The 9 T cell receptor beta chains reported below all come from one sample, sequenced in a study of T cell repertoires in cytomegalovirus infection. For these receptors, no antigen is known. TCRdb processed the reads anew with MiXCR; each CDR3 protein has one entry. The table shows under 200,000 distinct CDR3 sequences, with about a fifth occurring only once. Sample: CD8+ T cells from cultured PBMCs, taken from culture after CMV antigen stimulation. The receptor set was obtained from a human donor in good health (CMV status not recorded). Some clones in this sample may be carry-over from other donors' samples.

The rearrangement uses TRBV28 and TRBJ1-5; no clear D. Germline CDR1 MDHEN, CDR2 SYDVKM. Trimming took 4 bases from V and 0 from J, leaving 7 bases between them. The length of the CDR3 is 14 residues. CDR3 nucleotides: TGTGCCAGCAGTTGGCAGATTAGCAATCAGCCCCAGCATTTT. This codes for CASSWQISNQPQHF.

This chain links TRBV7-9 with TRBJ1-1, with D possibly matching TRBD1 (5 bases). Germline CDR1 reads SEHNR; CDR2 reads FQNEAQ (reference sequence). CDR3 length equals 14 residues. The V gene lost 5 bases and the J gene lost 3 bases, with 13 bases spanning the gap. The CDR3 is CASSPPLGDTEAFF. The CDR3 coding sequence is TGTGCCAGCAGCCCCCCCCTGGGGGACACTGAAGCTTTCTTT.

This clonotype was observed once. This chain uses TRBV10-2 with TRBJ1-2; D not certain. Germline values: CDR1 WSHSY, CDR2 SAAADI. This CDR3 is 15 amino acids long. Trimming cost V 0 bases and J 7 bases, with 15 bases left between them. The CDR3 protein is CASSESILGLLGYTF. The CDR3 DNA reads TGCGCCAGCAGTGAGTCGATTCTGGGATTGCTTGGCTACACCTTC.

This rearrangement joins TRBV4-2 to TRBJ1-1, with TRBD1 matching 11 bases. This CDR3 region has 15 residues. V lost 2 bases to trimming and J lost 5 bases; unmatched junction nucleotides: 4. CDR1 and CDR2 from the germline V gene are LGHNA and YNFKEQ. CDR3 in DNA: TGTGCCAGCAGCCAATTTGGGACAGGGGGGACTGAAGCTTTCTTT. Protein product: CASSQFGTGGTEAFF.

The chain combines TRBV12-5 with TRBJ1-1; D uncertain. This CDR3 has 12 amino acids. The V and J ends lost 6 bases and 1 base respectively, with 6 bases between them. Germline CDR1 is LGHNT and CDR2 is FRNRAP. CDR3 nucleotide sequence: TGTGCTAGTGGCCGAACGAACACTGAAGCTTTCTTT. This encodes CASGRTNTEAFF.

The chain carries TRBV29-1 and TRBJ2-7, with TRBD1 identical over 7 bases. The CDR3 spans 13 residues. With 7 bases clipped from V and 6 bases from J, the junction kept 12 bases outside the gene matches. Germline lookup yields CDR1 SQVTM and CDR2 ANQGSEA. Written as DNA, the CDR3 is TGCAGCGCACAGGGGACGGGTAAAGGCGAGCAGTACTTC. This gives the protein CSAQGTGKGEQYF.

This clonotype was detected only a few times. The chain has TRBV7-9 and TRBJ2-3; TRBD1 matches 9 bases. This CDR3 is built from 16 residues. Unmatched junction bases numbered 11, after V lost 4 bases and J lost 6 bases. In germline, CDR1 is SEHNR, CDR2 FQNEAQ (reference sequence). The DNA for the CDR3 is TGTGCCAGCAGCTCATCCGGGACAGGGACGACGGATACGCAGTATTTT. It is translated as CASSSSGTGTTDTQYF.

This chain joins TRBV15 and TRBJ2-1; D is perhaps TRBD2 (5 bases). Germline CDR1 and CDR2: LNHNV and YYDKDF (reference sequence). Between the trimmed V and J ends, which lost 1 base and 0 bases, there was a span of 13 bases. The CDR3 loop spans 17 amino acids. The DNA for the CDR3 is TGTGCCACCAGCAGAGGTAATGAAGGGAGCTCCTACAATGAGCAGTTCTTC. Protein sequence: CATSRGNEGSSYNEQFF.

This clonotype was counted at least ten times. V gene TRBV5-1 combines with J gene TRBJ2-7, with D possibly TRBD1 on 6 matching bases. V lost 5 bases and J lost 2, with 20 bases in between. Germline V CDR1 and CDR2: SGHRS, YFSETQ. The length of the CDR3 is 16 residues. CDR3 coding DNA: TGCGCCAGCAGTCCTAAGGGGGACACGACAACCTACGAGCAGTACTTC. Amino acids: CASSPKGDTTTYEQYF.